Below, 24 T cell receptor beta chains from the same sample are listed, as sequenced in a study of Graves' ophthalmopathy and Graves' hyperthyroidism. Amplification of the TCR beta CDR3 regions used RNA transcripts (as template). RT-PCR with HTBI primers came first, then second-round multiplex PCR. MiXCR, run by TCRdb on the multiplex PCR reads, gives a single entry per CDR3 protein. The table includes tens of thousands of distinct CDR3 sequences, approximately 52% detected once. Sample: peripheral blood. Every receptor here comes from an adult man with Graves' ophthalmopathy.

This clonotype appeared many times. The chain combines TRBV30 with TRBJ2-7; 7 nucleotides line up with TRBD2. Germline loops: CDR1 GTSNPN, CDR2 SVGIG (reference sequence). This CDR3 region has 14 residues. Losses at the gene ends were 7 bases for V and 7 bases for J; bases not matched to a gene: 16. For the CDR3, the DNA is TGTGCCTACGAACCGGGACTACGGACTGGTGAGCAGTACTTC. Translated, it gives CAYEPGLRTGEQYF.

This clonotype was counted many times. This chain connects TRBV2 to TRBJ2-1; TRBD2 matches at 8 bases. After removal of 5 bases from V and 0 bases from J, the junction contained 3 bases not matched to a gene. Germline CDR1 SNHLY, CDR2 FYNNEI. The CDR3 sequence is 15 residues long. The CDR3 DNA reads as TGTGCCAGCAGTAGAAGCGGGAGCTCCTACAATGAGCAGTTCTTC. Translating it yields CASSRSGSSYNEQFF.

The sample holds many counts of this clonotype. This chain connects TRBV2 to TRBJ2-5; D is unclear. The CDR3 covers 12 residues. The germline V gene has CDR1 SNHLY and CDR2 FYNNEI. V lost 11 bases and J 3 bases, leaving 13 bases between the germline ends. The CDR3 DNA reads as TGTGCCGGTCAGAAAGATAAAGAGACCCAGTACTTC. Amino acids: CAGQKDKETQYF.

The chain recombines TRBV5-1 with TRBJ2-7, with D possibly matching TRBD1 (6 bases). The germline V gene has CDR1 SGHRS and CDR2 YFSETQ. CDR3 length equals 14 residues. V lost 2 bases to trimming and J lost 4 bases, with 13 bases between them. This CDR3 reads CASSLSFRGYEQYF. CDR3 coding DNA: TGCGCCAGCAGCTTAAGTTTCAGGGGATACGAGCAGTACTTC.

This clonotype has ten or more counts. V gene TRBV3-1 combines with J gene TRBJ2-1; possibly TRBD2 for D (6 bases). The CDR3 consists of 13 residues. V was cut by 4 bases and J by 6 bases, with 10 bases left in between. The germline V gene encodes CDR1 LGHDT and CDR2 YNNKEL (reference sequence). CDR3 coding DNA: TGTGCCAGCAGCCTGGGACTTCCCAATGAGCAGTTCTTC. Protein: CASSLGLPNEQFF.

The V gene is TRBV20-1, the J gene TRBJ2-7, with 7 bases fitting TRBD1. The CDR3 loop spans 14 amino acids. The V segment lost 4 bases and the J segment 2 bases; nucleotides outside the gene matches: 8. The V gene's germline CDR1 is DFQATT and CDR2 SNEGSKA (reference sequence). The CDR3 DNA follows: TGCAGTGCTAAGGGACAGCTCGGGGCCTACGAGCAGTACTTC. It is translated as CSAKGQLGAYEQYF.

This clonotype is medium-sized by share. The chain has TRBV2 and TRBJ2-7; D remains unclear. With 1 base removed from V and 6 bases from J, the gap between germline ends came to 13 bases. The CDR3 spans 14 residues. Germline values: CDR1 SNHLY, CDR2 FYNNEI. The CDR3 sequence: CASSEVRRTAEQYF. CDR3 DNA: TGTGCCAGCAGTGAAGTCAGGAGAACCGCCGAGCAGTACTTC.

The chain links TRBV20-1 to TRBJ2-1, with 10 nucleotides matching TRBD2. The ends lost 0 bases at V and 10 bases at J; junction bases unmatched: 12. This CDR3 is 16 amino acids long. Germline CDR1 DFQATT, CDR2 SNEGSKA (reference sequence). CDR3 amino acids: CSARDLGLADKEEQFF. CDR3 DNA: TGCAGTGCTAGAGACTTAGGACTAGCGGACAAGGAGGAGCAGTTCTTC.

This clonotype was observed at least ten times. The rearrangement uses TRBV6-4 and TRBJ2-3; 8 nucleotides match TRBD2. Unmatched junction bases numbered 2, after V lost 5 bases and J lost 1 base. Germline V gene data show CDR1 as MRHNA and CDR2 as SNTAGT. The CDR3 is 14 residues long. The CDR3 is CASSKTSGTDTQYF. CDR3 in DNA: TGTGCCAGCAGTAAGACTAGCGGCACAGATACGCAGTATTTT.

This clonotype was seen many times. The chain recombines TRBV5-6 with TRBJ1-3; unclear D gene. Germline assignment: CDR1 SGHDT and CDR2 YYEEEE. The CDR3 is 12 amino acids. V was trimmed by 4 bases and J by 4 bases, leaving 6 bases between them. The CDR3 DNA reads as TGTGCCAGCAGCCACCAGGGAAACACCATATATTTT. This encodes CASSHQGNTIYF.

The V gene is TRBV12-3 or TRBV12-4, the J gene TRBJ2-3; TRBD2 aligns across 10 bases. V was pared by 5 bases and J by 0 bases, with 11 bases of the junction left unmatched. This CDR3 has 18 residues. The CDR3 bases are TGTGCCAGCAGTAGATTAGCGGGAGGTACCATTAGCACAGATACGCAGTATTTT. It is translated as CASSRLAGGTISTDTQYF.

This chain links TRBV2 with TRBJ1-2; 7 bases line up with TRBD1. The CDR3 spans 13 residues. Trimming took 5 bases from V and 4 from J; bases not matched to a gene: 4. The germline V gene encodes CDR1 SNHLY and CDR2 FYNNEI. The CDR3 reads CASSLTGSYGYTF. The CDR3 DNA reads as TGTGCCAGCAGTCTGACAGGGAGCTATGGCTACACCTTC.

In regard to this clonotype: No conserved phenylalanine or tryptophan is present at the end of the CDR3, so a read error is the likely explanation. J is TRBJ1-1 and V is TRBV29-1, with D possibly being TRBD1 (6 bases). Looked up from germline, CDR1 is SQVTM and CDR2 is ANQGSEA. The CDR3 length is 12 residues. Here the CDR3 DNA reads TGCAGAGGACAGCTAACGAACACCGAAGCTTTCTCT. This translates into CRGQLTNTEAFS.

The sample holds a few counts of this clonotype. V gene TRBV13 combines with J gene TRBJ2-5; TRBD1 aligns across 8 bases. Germline V gene lookup returns CDR1 PRHDT and CDR2 FYEKMQ (reference sequence). Trimming at V came to 6 bases and at J to 4 bases, leaving 4 bases not matched to a gene. This CDR3 has 13 amino acids. Here the CDR3 DNA reads TGTGCCAGCAGAAGGACAGGGAGAGAGACCCAGTACTTC. Protein product: CASRRTGRETQYF.

This clonotype ranks as medium-sized (0.01 to 0.1%). The chain couples TRBV29-1 to TRBJ1-3; 9 nucleotides agree with TRBD1. The CDR3 runs 15 residues. Germline V CDR1 and CDR2: SQVTM, ANQGSEA. After removal of 6 bases from V and 4 bases from J, the junction contained 10 bases not matched to a gene. The CDR3 spells CSVLAGTGKGNTIYF. The CDR3 DNA is TGCAGCGTCCTCGCCGGGACAGGGAAAGGAAACACCATATATTTT.

In its sample, this clonotype was seen many times. V and J are TRBV7-6 and TRBJ1-1; TRBD1 might be the D (5 bases). The CDR3 is 15 residues long. V shed 4 bases and J shed 1 base, with 13 bases lying between them. In germline, CDR1 is SGHVS, CDR2 FNYEAQ. CDR3 nucleotide sequence: TGTGCCAGCAGCTCTAACACAGGATCGAACACTGAAGCTTTCTTT. Translated: CASSSNTGSNTEAFF.

The chain couples TRBV7-3 to TRBJ2-5, with TRBD2 matching over 7 bases. The CDR3 extends over 15 amino acids. From germline, CDR1 is SGHTA and CDR2 FQGTGA. J lost 5 bases, V lost 5 bases, and 11 bases had no gene match. Written as DNA, the CDR3 is TGTGCCAGCAGCCCGTCCGGGTTCGGGGGGGAGACCCAGTACTTC. Translated: CASSPSGFGGETQYF.

This sequence joins TRBV30 and TRBJ1-1, with TRBD1 identical over 7 bases. The CDR3 is made up of 14 amino acids. Looked up from germline, CDR1 is GTSNPN and CDR2 is SVGIG (reference sequence). The trim removed 0 bases at V and 0 bases at J, leaving 1 base unmatched. CDR3 bases: TGTGCCTGGAGTGTGGGACAGTTGAACACTGAAGCTTTCTTT. This translates into CAWSVGQLNTEAFF.

This chain links TRBV7-2 with TRBJ2-3; a weak D match, TRBD1 (7 bases). Germline V gene lookup returns CDR1 SGHTA and CDR2 FQGNSA. The V end was cut by 1 base, the J end by 4 bases, with 15 bases between. The CDR3 runs 16 residues. The CDR3 here is CASSLGAGGSSDTQYF. DNA of the CDR3: TGTGCCAGCAGCTTAGGAGCAGGGGGGTCGTCAGATACGCAGTATTTT.

This clonotype was seen repeatedly, ten times or more. The chain has TRBV29-1 and TRBJ2-1; D tentatively fits TRBD1 or TRBD2 (6 bases each). In germline, CDR1 is SQVTM, CDR2 ANQGSEA. V was cut by 2 bases and J by 4 bases, with 18 bases left in between. The CDR3 sequence is 16 residues long. The DNA for the CDR3 is TGCAGCGTTGAACCCCGTCCGGGGGCCAGGTACAATGAGCAGTTCTTC. It is translated as CSVEPRPGARYNEQFF.

The genes are TRBV29-1 and TRBJ2-1; 11 nucleotides match TRBD2. V lost 2 bases, J lost 1 base, and 7 bases stayed unmatched. The CDR3 is 17 amino acids. Per the germline V gene, CDR1 is SQVTM and CDR2 is ANQGSEA. CDR3 sequence: CSVEPPRLAGSYNEQFF. In DNA, the CDR3 is TGCAGCGTTGAACCGCCCCGACTAGCGGGATCCTACAATGAGCAGTTCTTC.

V is TRBV12-3 or TRBV12-4 and J is TRBJ1-4; D is unclear. V lost 11 bases to trimming and J lost 11 bases, with 27 bases between them. This CDR3 has 15 residues. In DNA, the CDR3 is TGTGCCGTCGGTCTACCAACGCGCGTTGATTCGAAACTGTTTTTT. Translated, it gives CAVGLPTRVDSKLFF.

This clonotype is categorized as medium-sized. The rearrangement uses TRBV10-3 and TRBJ1-2; 9 bases align to TRBD1. Germline V CDR1 and CDR2: ENHRY, SYGVKD. The CDR3 consists of 16 residues. Unmatched junction bases numbered 10, after V lost 4 bases and J lost 4 bases. DNA of the CDR3: TGTGCCATCAGTGGGGACAGGGTGACAGAGTTCTATGGCTACACCTTC. Translation: CAISGDRVTEFYGYTF.

This sequence joins TRBV7-3 and TRBJ1-1, with D possibly TRBD1 on 5 matching bases. The CDR3 consists of 15 residues. Between the trimmed V and J ends, which lost 5 bases and 4 bases, there was a span of 17 bases. Per the germline V gene, CDR1 is SGHTA and CDR2 is FQGTGA. The CDR3 DNA is TGTGCCAGCAGCCGAGAGGGGCAGGGCCTCACTGAAGCTTTCTTT. Amino acids: CASSREGQGLTEAFF.